Listed here are 24 T cell receptor beta chains from one sample, sequenced in a study of T cell repertoires in cytomegalovirus infection. TCRdb used MiXCR to reprocess the reads, holding one entry per CDR3 protein. Of 900,000 to 950,000 distinct CDR3 sequences listed, roughly 30% are singletons. What these receptors recognize is not known. The sample in question was cultured CD8+ T cells from PBMCs, obtained from culture after CMV antigen stimulation. These receptors were taken from a human donor in good health (CMV status not recorded). Some clones in this sample may be carry-over from other donors' samples.

V gene TRBV7-4 combines with J gene TRBJ2-1; D assignment may be TRBD1 or TRBD2 (5 bases each). Germline CDR1 reads SGHVT; CDR2 reads SQSDAQ. V gave up 0 bases and J gave up 8 bases, with 11 bases separating them. The CDR3 covers 14 residues. As DNA, the CDR3 is TGTGCCAGCAGCTTAGCAAAAAGGGGAGATGAGCAGTTCTTC. Translation gives CASSLAKRGDEQFF.

This clonotype was picked up a small number of times. The chain carries TRBV19 and TRBJ1-1; D gene unclear. The germline V and J ends were trimmed by 0 bases and 1 base, with 9 bases remaining between them. Per the germline V gene, CDR1 is LNHDA and CDR2 is SQIVND (reference sequence). The CDR3 length is 15 residues. The CDR3 nucleotides read TGTGCCAGTAGTATAGATCGGAACGGGAACACTGAAGCTTTCTTT. Translated, it gives CASSIDRNGNTEAFF.

The chain couples TRBV4-2 to TRBJ2-4; perhaps D is TRBD1 or TRBD2 (6 bases each). The germline CDR1 and CDR2 sequences are LGHNA and YNFKEQ. V gave up 2 bases and J gave up 3 bases, with 17 bases separating them. The CDR3 runs to 17 residues. DNA for the CDR3: TGTGCCAGCAGCCAACTGCAGGGGCGGGACCGCAAAAACATTCAGTACTTC. Translating it yields CASSQLQGRDRKNIQYF.

This clonotype has just a few counts. The genes are TRBV7-2 and TRBJ2-3; D gene ambiguous. Trimming took 5 bases from V and 6 from J, leaving 12 bases between them. This CDR3 comprises 13 residues. The germline gives CDR1 SGHTA, CDR2 FQGNSA. CDR3 residues: CASSRYGDDTQYF. CDR3 coding DNA: TGTGCCAGCAGCCGGTACGGAGATGATACGCAGTATTTT. Full variable domain (remainder filled in from reference TRBV7-2 and TRBJ2-3): GAGVSQSPSNKVTEKGKDVELRCDPISGHTALYWYRQSLGQGLEFLIYFQGNSAPDKSGLPSDRFSAERTGGSVSTLTIQRTQQEDSAVYLCASSRYGDDTQYFGPGTRLTVL.

This chain joins TRBV27 and TRBJ1-2; D remains ambiguous. There are 11 residues in the CDR3. V lost 8 bases and J 6 bases, leaving 10 bases between the germline ends. The germline V gene has CDR1 MNHEY and CDR2 SMNVEV (reference sequence). The CDR3 loop reads CASRGVDGYTF. DNA for the CDR3: TGTGCCAGCCGTGGGGTGGATGGCTACACCTTC.

Here the CDR3 DNA reads TGTGCCAGCAGCCATGGACAGGAAAGCTCCTACGAGCAGTACTTC. This codes for CASSHGQESSYEQYF. The chain recombines TRBV5-4 with TRBJ2-7, with TRBD1 identical over 7 bases. In germline, CDR1 is SGHNT, CDR2 YYREEE (reference sequence). The length of the CDR3 is 15 residues. Germline trimming cut 4 bases from V and 0 bases from J; bases unmatched to any gene: 7.

This clonotype was observed at least ten times. The chain uses TRBV5-4 and TRBJ1-2; TRBD1 might be the D (5 bases). V was clipped by 3 bases and J by 0 bases, with 6 bases between them. Per the germline V gene, CDR1 is SGHNT and CDR2 is YYREEE (reference sequence). The CDR3 runs to 13 residues. The CDR3 DNA sequence: TGTGCCAGCAGCTCCAGGGCTAACTATGGCTACACCTTC. Its translation is CASSSRANYGYTF.

The chain has TRBV19 and TRBJ1-1; 7 bases align to TRBD1. The ends lost 6 bases at V and 6 bases at J; junction bases unmatched: 7. This CDR3 region has 13 residues. The germline gives CDR1 LNHDA, CDR2 SQIVND (reference sequence). The DNA for the CDR3 is TGTGCCAGTAGGAAAACAGGGGACGCTGAAGCTTTCTTT. It yields the protein CASRKTGDAEAFF. Full variable domain (remainder filled in from reference TRBV19 and TRBJ1-1): DGGITQSPKYLFRKEGQNVTLSCEQNLNHDAMYWYRQDPGQGLRLIYYSQIVNDFQKGDIAEGYSVSREKKESFPLTVTSAQKNPTAFYLCASRKTGDAEAFFGQGTRLTVV.

The chain couples TRBV12-3 or TRBV12-4 to TRBJ2-3; D is possibly TRBD1 or TRBD2 (6 bases each). V was clipped by 4 bases and J by 2 bases, with 16 bases between them. This CDR3 spans 16 amino acids. The CDR3, as DNA: TGTGCCAGCAGTTGGAGGGGGGAACGGGACACAGATACGCAGTATTTT. Its protein is CASSWRGERDTDTQYF.

V is TRBV9 and J is TRBJ1-4, with 9 bases matching TRBD1. From germline, CDR1 is SGDLS and CDR2 YYNGEE. V was pared by 0 bases and J by 3 bases, with 12 bases of the junction left unmatched. The CDR3 spans 19 residues. The CDR3 region is CASSVGDRVSAQANEKLFF. The CDR3 DNA sequence: TGTGCCAGCAGCGTAGGGGACAGGGTCTCGGCCCAAGCTAATGAAAAACTGTTTTTT.

This clonotype occurred many times. The chain carries TRBV7-9 and TRBJ2-5, with TRBD1 matching over 10 bases. Trimming removed 5 bases from V and 0 bases from J; junction bases left unmatched: 6. CDR3 length equals 16 residues. The germline V gene has CDR1 SEHNR and CDR2 FQNEAQ (reference sequence). CDR3 loop: CASSARQGAYQETQYF. For the CDR3, the DNA is TGTGCCAGCAGCGCCCGACAGGGGGCTTACCAAGAGACCCAGTACTTC.

This sequence joins TRBV2 and TRBJ2-3; 9 bases map to TRBD2. With V trimmed by 0 bases and J by 7 bases, 11 bases remained unmatched. Germline CDR1 SNHLY, CDR2 FYNNEI. The CDR3 runs to 17 residues. The chain's CDR3 is CASSEALTSGLTNTQYF. In nucleotides, the CDR3 is TGTGCCAGCAGTGAAGCGCTTACTAGCGGGCTCACCAATACGCAGTATTTT.

This clonotype showed up just a few times. The J gene is TRBJ2-1, the V gene TRBV12-3 or TRBV12-4; 9 positions match TRBD2. V shed 6 bases and J 5 bases; nucleotides not matched to a gene: 14. The CDR3 has 17 residues. In DNA, the CDR3 is TGTGCCAGCAGGCCCCTAAAAGGGACTAGCTTCGACAATGAGCAGTTCTTC. It codes for CASRPLKGTSFDNEQFF.

This clonotype has a handful of counts. J is TRBJ1-2 and V is TRBV5-5; 11 bases agree with TRBD1. Germline V gives CDR1 SGHKS, CDR2 YYEKEE (reference sequence). This CDR3 region has 13 residues. V was pared by 6 bases and J by 5 bases, with 3 bases of the junction left unmatched. CDR3 sequence: CASIGQGAYGYTF. As DNA, the CDR3 is TGTGCCAGCATTGGACAGGGGGCTTATGGCTACACCTTC.

This clonotype was seen repeatedly, ten times or more. J is TRBJ2-5 and V is TRBV5-4; D is uncertain. The CDR3 sequence is 14 residues long. The germline CDR1 and CDR2 sequences are SGHNT and YYREEE (reference sequence). The V end was cut by 0 bases, the J end by 0 bases, with 6 bases between. The CDR3: CASSLEGYQETQYF. The CDR3, as DNA: TGTGCCAGCAGCTTGGAAGGGTACCAAGAGACCCAGTACTTC.

V and J are TRBV12-5 and TRBJ2-1; tentative D call: TRBD2 (5 bases). CDR3 length: 13 amino acids. Germline V gives CDR1 LGHNT, CDR2 FRNRAP. V was pared by 7 bases and J by 4 bases, with 11 bases between. In DNA, the CDR3 is TGTGCTAGTGTAAAATCGGGGTACAATGAGCAGTTCTTC. Protein product: CASVKSGYNEQFF. The variable domain in full, completed from reference TRBV12-5 and TRBJ2-1, reads DARVTQTPRHKVTEMGQEVTMRCQPILGHNTVFWYRQTMMQGLELLAYFRNRAPLDDSGMPKDRFSAEMPDATLATLKIQPSEPRDSAVYFCASVKSGYNEQFFGPGTRLTVL.

This clonotype was found many times. The chain uses TRBV6-5 and TRBJ2-1; D is perhaps TRBD2 (6 bases). This CDR3 is 13 amino acids long. CDR1 is MNHEY and CDR2 is SVGAGI in the germline V gene. Trimming removed 0 bases from V and 7 bases from J, with 7 bases in between. The CDR3 DNA follows: TGTGCCAGCAGTTACTCGGAGGGGAATGAGCAGTTCTTC. Amino acids: CASSYSEGNEQFF.

J is TRBJ2-7 and V is TRBV19; no reliable D call. V gave up 3 bases and J gave up 3 bases, with 12 bases separating them. The germline V gene has CDR1 LNHDA and CDR2 SQIVND (reference sequence). This CDR3 contains 14 residues. Here the CDR3 DNA reads TGTGCCAGTAGTATGGCCCTCGGCTACTACGAGCAGTACGTC. Its translation: CASSMALGYYEQYV.

This clonotype was detected many times. The genes are TRBV6-1 and TRBJ2-7, with D possibly TRBD1 on 6 matching bases. CDR1 is MNHNS, CDR2 SASEGT, per germline. The CDR3 has 14 residues. V lost 7 bases to trimming and J lost 1 base, with 14 bases between them. As DNA, the CDR3 is TGTGCCAGCACGGACAGAAGCATTTCCTACGAGCAGTACTTC. It is translated as CASTDRSISYEQYF.

This clonotype occurred a few times. J is TRBJ2-1 and V is TRBV19; D might be TRBD2 (6 bases). Germline-derived CDR1 and CDR2 are LNHDA and SQIVND (reference sequence). This CDR3 contains 15 residues. The V and J ends lost 9 bases and 0 bases respectively, with 15 bases between them. The CDR3 loop is CASDDGGSSYNEQFF. The CDR3 region has the DNA TGTGCCAGCGACGACGGGGGAAGCTCCTACAATGAGCAGTTCTTC.

The chain recombines TRBV6-2 or TRBV6-3 with TRBJ2-1, with a weak D call TRBD1 (6 bases). The CDR3 totals 14 residues. The germline gives CDR1 MNHEY, CDR2 SVGEGT. With 7 bases removed from V and 1 base from J, the gap between germline ends came to 11 bases. CDR3 protein: CASNDRKSYNEQFF. Here the CDR3 DNA reads TGTGCCAGCAACGACAGGAAGTCCTACAATGAGCAGTTCTTC.

The CDR3 region is CASSIVLQGRGADSPLHF. The DNA of the CDR3 is TGTGCCAGTAGTATAGTCCTCCAGGGACGGGGTGCGGATTCACCCCTCCACTTT. This sequence joins TRBV19 and TRBJ1-6, with D maybe TRBD1 (5 bases). The CDR3 covers 18 residues. V lost 1 base to trimming and J lost 8 bases, with 21 bases between them. Germline CDR1 LNHDA, CDR2 SQIVND (reference sequence).

This clonotype was seen only a few times. The genes are TRBV5-1 and TRBJ2-7; 7 positions match TRBD1. The germline CDR1 and CDR2 sequences are SGHRS and YFSETQ. V was clipped by 4 bases and J by 3 bases; unmatched bases: 7. The CDR3 is 14 amino acids. Written as DNA, the CDR3 is TGCGCCAGCAGCATAAGGACAGGTAACTACGAGCAGTACTTC. Encoded protein: CASSIRTGNYEQYF.

The chain joins TRBV29-1 to TRBJ2-3; 9 nucleotides agree with TRBD2. Looked up from germline, CDR1 is SQVTM and CDR2 is ANQGSEA. The CDR3 runs 17 residues. J gave up 0 bases and V 4 bases, and 11 bases lay outside the gene matches. CDR3 sequence: CSVGLFSGGASTDTQYF. The CDR3 DNA sequence: TGCAGCGTTGGACTATTTAGCGGGGGAGCAAGCACAGATACGCAGTATTTT.